Sequencing of this TCR beta chain was carried out in a study of cytomegalovirus exposure and HLA in healthy donors. Study results and limitations: A later analysis found common viral pathogens apparently linked to several of the most significant clusters. A highly shared variant cluster was judged a likely technical artifact.

The CDR3 is 17 residues long. The V gene lost 1 base and the J gene lost 2 bases, with 15 bases spanning the gap. The germline V gene encodes CDR1 KGHSH and CDR2 LQKENI. With 60 Vbeta and 13 Jbeta primers, the PCR was carried out. Measured with immunoSEQ multiplex PCR; TCRdb has only the in-frame clones, and not every one. The repertoire includes around 150,000 clones, 76% of them detected once, and around 1.5% sits in the top ten. A remark on this clone: What it binds is not known.

V gene TRBV18 combines with J gene TRBJ1-3; D is possibly TRBD1 (6 bases). The specimen sequenced was PBMCs. This receptor was taken from a man aged 55 to 70 in good health and CMV-seronegative. The chain's CDR3 is CASSPLQGTTAGNTIYF. CDR3 nucleotide sequence: TGTGCCAGCTCACCACTGCAGGGGACTACGGCTGGAAACACCATATATTTT.